These 8 T cell receptor beta chains share one sample of origin, sequenced in a study of cytomegalovirus exposure and HLA in healthy donors. The PCR employed 60 Vbeta primers together with 13 Jbeta primers. Repertoires were generated with immunoSEQ multiplex PCR, while TCRdb's copy carries only in-frame clones and drops some. The repertoire table contains about 200,000 clones. The specimen was PBMCs. These TCRs come from a girl aged 2 to 9 in good health and CMV-seropositive.

The chain joins TRBV19 to TRBJ2-3, with D maybe TRBD1 (8 bases). Germline values: CDR1 LNHDA, CDR2 SQIVND (reference sequence). V was trimmed by 11 bases and J by 4 bases, leaving 16 bases between them. There are 13 residues in the CDR3. CDR3 in amino acids: CASRTGGADTQYF. The CDR3 nucleotides are TGTGCCTCTCGAACAGGGGGGGCAGATACGCAGTATTTT.

The chain uses TRBV2 and TRBJ1-1; 8 bases agree with TRBD1. Trimming removed 7 bases from V and 0 bases from J; junction bases left unmatched: 7. Germline CDR1 is SNHLY and CDR2 is FYNNEI. The CDR3 is 15 residues long. CDR3 DNA sequence: TGTGCCAGCATACGGGGGACAGGAATGAACACTGAAGCTTTCTTT. It codes for CASIRGTGMNTEAFF. Filled out from reference TRBV2 and TRBJ1-1, the complete variable domain reads EPEVTQTPSHQVTQMGQEVILRCVPISNHLYFYWYRQILGQKVEFLVSFYNNEISEKSEIFDDQFSVERPDGSNFTLKIRSTKLEDSAMYFCASIRGTGMNTEAFFGQGTRLTVV.

This chain uses TRBV28 with TRBJ1-1; 12 bases map to TRBD1. The V and J ends lost 4 bases and 11 bases, in that order; junction bases with no gene match: 8. From germline, CDR1 is MDHEN and CDR2 SYDVKM. The CDR3 covers 14 residues. CDR3 bases: TGTGCCAGCAGTTGGGACAGGGGGCGAAATGATGCTTTCTTT. Its translation: CASSWDRGRNDAFF. Using reference TRBV28 and TRBJ1-1 for the parts outside the CDR3, the full variable domain is DVKVTQSSRYLVKRTGEKVFLECVQDMDHENMFWYRQDPGLGLRLIYFSYDVKMKEKGDIPEGYSVSREKKERFSLILESASTNQTSMYLCASSWDRGRNDAFFGQGTRLTVV.

The V and J genes are TRBV6-6 and TRBJ1-5, with 9 bases fitting TRBD1. This CDR3 is built from 15 residues. The V segment lost 0 bases and the J segment 5 bases; nucleotides outside the gene matches: 2. CDR1 is MNHNY and CDR2 is SVGAGI in the germline V gene (reference sequence). CDR3 sequence: CASSYSTGGHQPQHF. As DNA, the CDR3 is TGTGCCAGCAGTTACTCGACAGGGGGACATCAGCCCCAGCATTTT.

V usage is TRBV27 and J usage is TRBJ2-7; D not certain. There are 11 residues in the CDR3. CDR1 MNHEY and CDR2 SMNVEV come from the germline V gene (reference sequence). Deletions cut 8 bases from V and 2 bases from J, with 7 bases between. The CDR3 reads CASPPAYEQYF. The CDR3 DNA follows: TGTGCCAGCCCCCCCGCCTACGAGCAGTACTTC.

V is TRBV5-4 and J is TRBJ2-5; 7 nucleotides match TRBD1. This CDR3 contains 13 residues. Germline V gene lookup returns CDR1 SGHNT and CDR2 YYREEE (reference sequence). V lost 2 bases and J lost 2; bases outside the gene matches: 0. The CDR3 DNA is TGTGCCAGCAGCTTCAGGGGGCAAGAGACCCAGTACTTC. Translated, it gives CASSFRGQETQYF.

V gene TRBV28 combines with J gene TRBJ2-7; a possible D gene is TRBD2 (6 bases). The CDR3 consists of 15 residues. Trimming removed 6 bases from V and 9 bases from J, with 24 bases in between. Germline V gene lookup returns CDR1 MDHEN and CDR2 SYDVKM. The CDR3 protein is CASSLDVADSWGQYF. In DNA, the CDR3 is TGTGCCAGCAGCCTTGATGTAGCGGACTCCTGGGGGCAGTACTTC.

The V call is TRBV2, the J call TRBJ2-5; 12 nucleotides match TRBD2. The V segment lost 6 bases and the J segment 6 bases; nucleotides outside the gene matches: 5. The CDR3 consists of 14 residues. The germline V gene encodes CDR1 SNHLY and CDR2 FYNNEI. The CDR3 coding sequence is TGTGCCAGCAGCCCCCGGACTAGCGGGAAGACCCAGTACTTC. Translation: CASSPRTSGKTQYF.